This T cell receptor beta chain was documented in a study of cytomegalovirus exposure and HLA in healthy donors. General observations from the study: The study had only CMV serostatus as immune exposure information. Excluded were some V segments that proved indistinguishable, including TRBV6-2 and TRBV6-3. The study put some 150 TCR beta chains on its list as cytomegalovirus-associated.

V was trimmed by 4 bases and J by 3 bases, leaving 24 bases between them. CDR3 length: 18 residues. Germline CDR1 reads MDHEN; CDR2 reads SYDVKM. It was with 60 Vbeta and 13 Jbeta primers that the PCR ran. This table comes from immunoSEQ multiplex PCR, and its TCRdb copy is limited to in-frame clones, with some not included. The sample holds 120,000 to 150,000 clones; around 73% are singletons and the top ten take roughly 14%. As regards this clone: Antigen unknown.

The chain recombines TRBV28 with TRBJ2-5; D is perhaps TRBD2 (6 bases). The TCR comes from a human donor in good health. The sequenced sample was PBMCs. CDR3 region: CASSSWTRYRGSKETQYF. CDR3 nucleotides: TGTGCCAGCAGTTCATGGACCCGGTATCGGGGGAGCAAAGAGACCCAGTACTTC.